One sample yielded the 14 T cell receptor beta chains listed below, sequenced in a study of blood T cell repertoires in COVID-19. Method: immunoSEQ multiplex PCR; TCRdb's copy keeps in-frame clones and lacks some. This sample yields 110,000 to 150,000 clones, of which around 75% are seen a single time; 5% belongs to the top ten. Sequenced sample: peripheral blood. These receptors all come from a woman aged 70-85 years with COVID-19, enrolled during active disease.

The V gene is TRBV7-2, the J gene TRBJ1-4, with no clear D. The CDR3 extends over 15 amino acids. Germline V gene lookup returns CDR1 SGHTA and CDR2 FQGNSA. Between the trimmed V and J ends, which lost 2 bases and 3 bases, there was a span of 10 bases. CDR3 DNA: TGTGCCAGCAGCTTACGTGCCGGGGCTAATGAAAAACTGTTTTTT. Residues: CASSLRAGANEKLFF.

V gene TRBV3-1 (or the pseudogene TRBV3-2) combines with J gene TRBJ1-2; D is possibly TRBD1 (5 bases). This CDR3 comprises 15 residues. Germline V gene sequence: CDR1 LGHDT, CDR2 YNNKEL (reference sequence). V lost 4 bases to trimming and J lost 2 bases, with 14 bases between them. The CDR3 DNA follows: TGTGCCAGCAGCCCCCAGGGCAGCCCCAACTATGGCTACACCTTC. It yields the protein CASSPQGSPNYGYTF.

J is TRBJ2-7 and V is TRBV30; 8 nucleotides match TRBD1. Germline values: CDR1 GTSNPN, CDR2 SVGIG (reference sequence). V shed 5 bases and J 4 bases; nucleotides not matched to a gene: 10. The CDR3 totals 14 residues. DNA for the CDR3: TGTGCCTGGGGTAGGACAGGGAAGAGTTACGAGCAGTACTTC. Amino acids: CAWGRTGKSYEQYF.

V and J are TRBV7-2 and TRBJ2-2; a weak D match, TRBD1 (5 bases). Germline V lookup: CDR1 SGHTA, CDR2 FQGNSA. Trimming removed 4 bases from V and 3 bases from J, with 12 bases in between. The CDR3 has 15 residues. The CDR3 DNA reads as TGTGCCAGCAGCTCTTCCAGGGCCTACACCGGGGAGCTGTTTTTT. Translated, it gives CASSSSRAYTGELFF.

The chain combines TRBV4-2 with TRBJ2-3; 12 nucleotides line up with TRBD2. The CDR3 length is 17 residues. The V segment lost 4 bases and the J segment 5 bases; nucleotides outside the gene matches: 10. CDR1 is LGHNA and CDR2 is YNFKEQ in the germline V gene. The CDR3 region has the DNA TGTGCCAGCAGCCCAGATCTAGCGGGGGGGCCGCAAGATACGCAGTATTTT. Translated, it gives CASSPDLAGGPQDTQYF.

The chain carries TRBV5-5 and TRBJ1-2; no definite D call. V was trimmed by 0 bases and J by 5 bases, leaving 11 bases between them. CDR3 length equals 14 residues. CDR1 and CDR2 from the germline V gene are SGHKS and YYEKEE (reference sequence). The CDR3 protein is CASSLAGVGYGYTF. DNA for the CDR3: TGTGCCAGCAGCTTGGCAGGTGTTGGGTATGGCTACACCTTC.

V usage is TRBV5-6 and J usage is TRBJ1-4; unclear D gene. CDR3 length: 14 residues. The germline V gene has CDR1 SGHDT and CDR2 YYEEEE. Trimming shortened V by 0 bases and J by 10 bases, and 13 bases separated the two germline ends. CDR3 nucleotides: TGTGCCAGCAGCTTGGCCGTGGCGGCCCGAAAACTGTTTTTT. Translating gives CASSLAVAARKLFF.

The genes are TRBV27 and TRBJ1-4; 11 bases fit TRBD1. The V gene's germline CDR1 is MNHEY and CDR2 SMNVEV (reference sequence). V shed 1 base, J shed 8 bases, and the junction held 6 bases outside the gene matches. The CDR3 consists of 16 residues. CDR3 sequence reads: CASSLWPRDRGEKLFF. CDR3 in DNA: TGTGCCAGCAGTTTATGGCCCCGGGACAGGGGGGAAAAACTGTTTTTT.

This clone was detected once. V gene TRBV9 combines with J gene TRBJ1-2; unclear D gene. The CDR3 length is 14 residues. The V gene's germline CDR1 is SGDLS and CDR2 YYNGEE. V gave up 3 bases and J gave up 3 bases, with 12 bases separating them. This CDR3 reads CASSGARRDYGYTF. DNA for the CDR3: TGTGCCAGCAGCGGGGCTAGGAGGGACTATGGCTACACCTTC.

The chain combines TRBV5-8 with TRBJ2-1; 7 positions match TRBD2. V was pared by 3 bases and J by 7 bases, with 7 bases of the junction left unmatched. The germline V gene encodes CDR1 SGHTS and CDR2 YDEGEE. CDR3 length: 14 residues. The CDR3 here is CASSYKRGSNEQFF. DNA of the CDR3: TGTGCCAGCAGCTACAAGCGGGGTTCAAATGAGCAGTTCTTC.

The V and J genes are TRBV7-2 and TRBJ1-5, with D possibly TRBD1 on 6 matching bases. The CDR3 totals 15 residues. Germline values: CDR1 SGHTA, CDR2 FQGNSA. Between the trimmed V and J ends, which lost 2 bases and 3 bases, there was a span of 11 bases. In DNA, the CDR3 is TGTGCCAGCAGCTTATACGGGGGGCACAATCAGCCCCAGCATTTT. This gives the protein CASSLYGGHNQPQHF.

The chain combines TRBV7-2 with TRBJ2-5, with TRBD2 identical over 12 bases. V gave up 1 base and J gave up 5 bases; unmatched junction bases: 8. This CDR3 has 17 residues. Germline-derived CDR1 and CDR2 are SGHTA and FQGNSA. CDR3 amino acids: CASSLGRGLAGWETQYF. In DNA form, the CDR3 reads TGTGCCAGCAGCTTAGGACGAGGACTAGCGGGGTGGGAGACCCAGTACTTC.

The J gene is TRBJ1-4, the V gene TRBV12-3 or TRBV12-4; TRBD1 might be the D (5 bases). The CDR3 runs to 13 residues. The germline V and J ends were trimmed by 6 bases and 12 bases, with 17 bases remaining between them. The CDR3 protein is CASREGGQGELFF. DNA of the CDR3: TGTGCCAGCAGGGAGGGCGGGCAGGGAGAACTGTTTTTT.

The genes are TRBV9 and TRBJ1-1, with 9 bases identical to TRBD1. The V gene end was trimmed by 0 bases and the J gene end by 7 bases; junction bases not matched to a gene: 1. The CDR3 extends over 13 amino acids. CDR1 is SGDLS, CDR2 YYNGEE, per germline. Here the CDR3 reads CASSVGDRVEAFF. CDR3 nucleotides: TGTGCCAGCAGCGTAGGGGACAGGGTTGAAGCTTTCTTT.